This T cell receptor (beta chain) was retrieved from a study of technical replicates of blood from a handful of donors. Losses at the gene ends were 5 bases for V and 5 bases for J; bases not matched to a gene: 6. There are 15 residues in the CDR3. Looked up from germline, CDR1 is SGHDT and CDR2 is YYEEEE. This table comes from immunoSEQ multiplex PCR, and its TCRdb copy is limited to in-frame clones, with some not included. The sample has tens of thousands of clones, about 86% seen once. J is TRBJ2-5 and V is TRBV5-6; 13 positions agree with TRBD2. Input material: PBMCs. The source of this sequence is a human donor in good health. Some clones in this sample may be carry-over from other donors' samples. CDR3 in amino acids: CASSQGLAGVETQYF. The CDR3, as DNA: TGTGCCAGCAGTCAAGGACTAGCGGGGGTTGAGACCCAGTACTTC.